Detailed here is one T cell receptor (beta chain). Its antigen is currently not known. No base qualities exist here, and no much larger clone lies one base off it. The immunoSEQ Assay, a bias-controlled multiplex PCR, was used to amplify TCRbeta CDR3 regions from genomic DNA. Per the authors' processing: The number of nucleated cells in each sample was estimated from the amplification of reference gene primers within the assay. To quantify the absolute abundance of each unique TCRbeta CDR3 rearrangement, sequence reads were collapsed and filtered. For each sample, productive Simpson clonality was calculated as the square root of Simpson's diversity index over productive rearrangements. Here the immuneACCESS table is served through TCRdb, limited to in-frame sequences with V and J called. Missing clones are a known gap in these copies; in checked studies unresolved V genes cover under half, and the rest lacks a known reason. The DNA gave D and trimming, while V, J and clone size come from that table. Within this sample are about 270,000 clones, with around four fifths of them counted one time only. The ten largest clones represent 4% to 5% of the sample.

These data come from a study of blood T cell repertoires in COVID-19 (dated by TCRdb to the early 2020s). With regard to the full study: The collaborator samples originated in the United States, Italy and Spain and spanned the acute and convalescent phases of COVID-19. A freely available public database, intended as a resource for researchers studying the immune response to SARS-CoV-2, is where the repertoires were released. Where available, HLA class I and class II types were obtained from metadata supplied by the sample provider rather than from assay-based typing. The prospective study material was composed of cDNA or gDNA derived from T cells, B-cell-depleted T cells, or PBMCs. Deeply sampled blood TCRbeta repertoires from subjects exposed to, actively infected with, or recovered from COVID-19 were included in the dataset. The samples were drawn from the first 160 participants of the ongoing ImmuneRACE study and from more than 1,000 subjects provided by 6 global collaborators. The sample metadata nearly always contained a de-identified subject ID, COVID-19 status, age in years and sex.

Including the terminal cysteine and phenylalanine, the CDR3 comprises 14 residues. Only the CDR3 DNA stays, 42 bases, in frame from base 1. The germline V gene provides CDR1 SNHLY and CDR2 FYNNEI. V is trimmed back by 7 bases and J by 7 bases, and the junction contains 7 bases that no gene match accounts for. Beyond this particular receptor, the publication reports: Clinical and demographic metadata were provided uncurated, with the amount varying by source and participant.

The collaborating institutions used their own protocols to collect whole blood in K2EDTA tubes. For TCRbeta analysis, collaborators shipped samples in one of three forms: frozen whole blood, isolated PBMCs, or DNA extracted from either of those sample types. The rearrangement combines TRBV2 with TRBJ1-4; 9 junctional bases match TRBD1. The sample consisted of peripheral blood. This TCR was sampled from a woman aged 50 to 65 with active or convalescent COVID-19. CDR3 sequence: CASKGDRGIEKLFF. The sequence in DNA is TGTGCCAGCAAAGGAGACAGGGGGATTGAAAAACTGTTTTTT.